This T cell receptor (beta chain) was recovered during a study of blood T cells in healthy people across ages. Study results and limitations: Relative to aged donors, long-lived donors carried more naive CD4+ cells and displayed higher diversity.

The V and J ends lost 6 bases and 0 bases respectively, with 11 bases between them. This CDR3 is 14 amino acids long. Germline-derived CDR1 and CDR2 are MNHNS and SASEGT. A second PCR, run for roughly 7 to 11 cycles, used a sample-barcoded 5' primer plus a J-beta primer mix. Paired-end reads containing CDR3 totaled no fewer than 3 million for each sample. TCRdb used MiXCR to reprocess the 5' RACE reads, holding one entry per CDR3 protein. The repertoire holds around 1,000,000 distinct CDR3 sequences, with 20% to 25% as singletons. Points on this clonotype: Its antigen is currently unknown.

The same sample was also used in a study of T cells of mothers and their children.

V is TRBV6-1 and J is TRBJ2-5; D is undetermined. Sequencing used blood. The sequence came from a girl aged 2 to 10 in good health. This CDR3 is CASRPRANQETQYF. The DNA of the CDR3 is TGTGCCAGCAGACCCCGAGCGAACCAAGAGACCCAGTACTTC.